A selection of T cell receptor beta chains follows, all from one sample in a study of control samples from healthy donors and cancer patients. The repertoire was sequenced with immunoSEQ multiplex PCR; TCRdb's copy has only in-frame clones and lacks some. The sample lists 150,000 to 200,000 clones, roughly 90% seen once, with just over 1.4% in the top ten. Sample: blood. Source of these receptors: a woman aged 45-65 years in good health. Both conserved end residues are trimmed from each CDR3. The size of a clone is reported for some rows only, either as once, few or many, or as a class for expanded clones.

>.|TRBJ2-1|TRBV11-2
ASEGGTRPNEQF
>.|TRBJ2-7|TRBV9
ASSVEYRGPYEQY
>.|TRBJ1-1|TRBV6-6
ASSLPDGGFTEAF
>.|TRBJ2-6|TRBV14
ASSPTGTGANVLT
>once|TRBJ1-1|TRBV7-2
ASSSLVLLTAGTEAF
>.|TRBJ2-6|TRBV4-2
ASSPDRDRARGANVLT
>.|TRBJ1-5|TRBV30
ACRGQGAGQPQH
>.|TRBJ2-3|TRBV5-4
ASSLGPTDTQY
>.|TRBJ1-5|TRBV4-2
ASSQARELRQPQH
>.|TRBJ1-1|TRBV3-1/TRBV3-2
ASSQARGITEAF
>.|TRBJ2-2|TRBV27
ASSLDTFDSNTGELF
>.|TRBJ1-2|TRBV12-3/TRBV12-4
ASIIRRNYGYT
>.|TRBJ1-1|TRBV4-1
ASSQPITGVDTEAF
>.|TRBJ1-6|TRBV9
ASSPGAGGDSPLH
>.|TRBJ1-5|TRBV7-8
ASSLIVLGTGDQPQH
>once|TRBJ2-1|TRBV18
ASSPLGPLDNEQF
>.|TRBJ1-3|TRBV11-2
ASTERVWGNTIY
>.|TRBJ2-2|TRBV5-1
ASSQGTGGAGELF
>.|TRBJ2-5|TRBV9
ASSVDSAQQY
>.|TRBJ2-1|TRBV11-2
ASTLAGGTNEQF
>.|TRBJ1-1|TRBV5-1
ATRDGLPGTEAF
>.|TRBJ2-7|TRBV10-3
AMRLERNYEQY
>.|TRBJ2-1|TRBV5-1
ASSLALAGGGEQF
>.|TRBJ1-1|TRBV13
ASLGGAPEAF
>.|TRBJ2-5|TRBV9
ASSVGAGLVETQY
>.|TRBJ1-2|TRBV19
ASSKGQGQANYGYT
>.|TRBJ2-7|TRBV5-1
ASSLGTLGVSYEQY
>.|TRBJ1-1|TRBV19
ASSVVTEAF
>.|TRBJ2-1|TRBV30
ASQDRGKTYNEQF
>few|TRBJ2-2|TRBV29-1
SVRLAGALNTGELF
>.|TRBJ1-5|TRBV6-5
ASSRDGAQH
>once|TRBJ2-5|TRBV10-3
AISDQVIQTQY
>.|TRBJ1-1|TRBV19
ASTPPGLMSNTEAF
>once|TRBJ1-4|TRBV5-4
ASSKGAGNEKLF
>.|TRBJ2-2|TRBV9
ASSPSADTGELF
>.|TRBJ1-2|TRBV7-8
ASSPFLGRDYGYT
>.|TRBJ2-5|TRBV7-6
ASSGGGTQY
>.|TRBJ2-7|TRBV4-2
ASSQDLAAYEQY
>.|TRBJ1-1|TRBV20-1
RPTGGTEAF
>.|TRBJ2-3|TRBV2
ASRARTSGGEDTQY
>few|TRBJ2-5|TRBV30
AWTSGGFQETQY
>.|TRBJ1-5|TRBV7-2
ASSLGTGRVQPQH
>.|TRBJ2-2|TRBV12-3/TRBV12-4
ASTIQGTGELF
>few|TRBJ1-3|TRBV19
ASQQGAAGNTIY
>.|TRBJ1-1|TRBV19
ASSTRGPNTEAF
>.|TRBJ1-2|TRBV24-1
ATRDRGQLYGYT
>few|TRBJ2-2|TRBV3-1/TRBV3-2
ASSQDGAGGLNTGELF
>.|TRBJ2-7|TRBV29-1
SVAPRLVSYEQY
>.|TRBJ1-1|TRBV28
ASSLLTGLGTEAF
>.|TRBJ2-2|TRBV6-5
ASSLNRANTGELF
>.|TRBJ2-7|TRBV6-2/TRBV6-3
ASSYGAGQY
>few|TRBJ2-1|TRBV24-1
ATSDLSPRNEQF